These 15 T cell receptor beta chains were sequenced from one sample in a study of cytomegalovirus exposure and HLA in healthy donors. PCR involved 60 Vbeta and 13 Jbeta primers. Sequenced by immunoSEQ multiplex PCR; TCRdb stores in-frame clones only, minus some. The table lists 50,000 to 65,000 clones, under 90% of them singletons. Material for sequencing was PBMCs. These receptors were collected from a young woman in good health and CMV-seronegative.

CDR3 nucleotides: TGCGCCAGCAGCCAAGAGGAAGTTTGGCAGGGGGGCTCCTACGAGCAGTACTTC. The encoded protein is CASSQEEVWQGGSYEQYF. This chain joins TRBV4-1 and TRBJ2-7; TRBD1 might be the D (7 bases). V was clipped by 0 bases and J by 0 bases, with 18 bases between them. Germline assignment: CDR1 MGHRA and CDR2 YSYEKL. This CDR3 comprises 18 residues.

With respect to this clone: The junction does not match germline at one end; this may be a read error. The chain carries TRBV29-1 and TRBJ2-4; 8 bases align to TRBD1. CDR1 and CDR2 (germline): SQVTM, ANQGSEA. This CDR3 region has 15 residues. Written as DNA, the CDR3 is TGCAGCGTCGCAGACAGGGGTTCTACCAAAAACAGTCAGTACTTC. This gives the protein CSVADRGSTKNSQYF.

V gene TRBV19 combines with J gene TRBJ2-7, with 11 bases matching TRBD2. The V and J ends lost 5 bases and 0 bases, in that order; junction bases with no gene match: 12. Germline loops: CDR1 LNHDA, CDR2 SQIVND (reference sequence). This CDR3 contains 18 residues. CDR3 DNA: TGTGCCAGTAGTTTTTCGGCTAGCGGGAGGCGTAGCTCCTACGAGCAGTACTTC. It is translated as CASSFSASGRRSSYEQYF. The whole variable domain, remainder taken from reference TRBV19 and TRBJ2-7, is DGGITQSPKYLFRKEGQNVTLSCEQNLNHDAMYWYRQDPGQGLRLIYYSQIVNDFQKGDIAEGYSVSREKKESFPLTVTSAQKNPTAFYLCASSFSASGRRSSYEQYFGPGTRLTVT.

CDR3 sequence reads: CATSRDQGNTDTQYF. The CDR3 DNA sequence: TGTGCCACCAGCAGAGATCAGGGGAACACAGATACGCAGTATTTT. The genes are TRBV15 and TRBJ2-3; possibly TRBD1 for D (6 bases). Between the trimmed V and J ends, which lost 0 bases and 2 bases, there was a span of 9 bases. Looked up from germline, CDR1 is LNHNV and CDR2 is YYDKDF (reference sequence). The CDR3 loop spans 15 amino acids.

The rearrangement uses TRBV6-5 and TRBJ1-5; 7 nucleotides match TRBD1. Trimming removed 6 bases from V and 4 bases from J; junction bases left unmatched: 6. The CDR3 runs to 14 residues. In germline, CDR1 is MNHEY, CDR2 SVGAGI. The CDR3 coding sequence is TGTGCCAGCAGCACAGGGGCCCAAAATCAGCCCCAGCATTTT. Encoded protein: CASSTGAQNQPQHF.

The genes are TRBV5-8 and TRBJ1-2, with 8 bases fitting TRBD1. J lost 4 bases, V lost 4 bases, and 3 bases had no gene match. Germline CDR1 is SGHTS and CDR2 is YDEGEE. This CDR3 comprises 13 residues. CDR3 residues: CASSPDRAYGYTF. In DNA, the CDR3 is TGTGCCAGCAGCCCGGACAGGGCCTATGGCTACACCTTC.

The chain couples TRBV20-1 to TRBJ2-1, with D uncertain. Germline-derived CDR1 and CDR2 are DFQATT and SNEGSKA (reference sequence). With 6 bases removed from V and 5 bases from J, the gap between germline ends came to 8 bases. The CDR3 is 11 residues long. In nucleotides, the CDR3 is TGCAGTGCCCACCCGGACAATGAGCAGTTCTTC. This encodes CSAHPDNEQFF.

A few counts support this clone. The rearrangement joins TRBV7-2 to TRBJ1-2; a possible D gene is TRBD1 (5 bases). The germline V gene encodes CDR1 SGHTA and CDR2 FQGNSA. The germline V and J ends were trimmed by 1 base and 5 bases, with 14 bases remaining between them. The CDR3 is 15 residues long. This chain's CDR3 is CASSLEGLGGYGYTF. The CDR3 DNA reads as TGTGCCAGCAGCTTAGAGGGACTGGGGGGATATGGCTACACCTTC.

V usage is TRBV27 and J usage is TRBJ1-6, with D unclear. The ends were cut back, 8 bases at V and 8 bases at J, with 16 bases in the middle. Looked up from germline, CDR1 is MNHEY and CDR2 is SMNVEV (reference sequence). The CDR3 is 14 residues long. In nucleotides, the CDR3 is TGTGCCAGCCGTGACCCGGGAACCTATTCACCCCTCCACTTT. As protein: CASRDPGTYSPLHF.

This clone has more than one count but fewer than ten. V gene TRBV6-4 combines with J gene TRBJ2-3; TRBD2 matches 8 bases. There are 15 residues in the CDR3. The germline V gene has CDR1 MRHNA and CDR2 SNTAGT. V was pared by 5 bases and J by 0 bases, with 4 bases of the junction left unmatched. The CDR3 spells CASSTSSGSTDTQYF. The CDR3 DNA reads as TGTGCCAGCAGTACCTCTAGCGGGAGCACAGATACGCAGTATTTT.

The J gene is TRBJ2-2, the V gene TRBV28; 8 bases align to TRBD2. This CDR3 spans 16 amino acids. V lost 4 bases, J lost 1 base, and 5 bases stayed unmatched. Germline-derived CDR1 and CDR2 are MDHEN and SYDVKM. The chain's CDR3 is CASSSGGRLNTGELFF. CDR3 coding DNA: TGTGCCAGCAGTTCGGGGGGGCGATTGAACACCGGGGAGCTGTTTTTT.

The V call is TRBV5-1, the J call TRBJ1-2; a weak D match, TRBD1 (5 bases). The V end lost 4 bases, the J end lost 8 bases, and 18 bases lay between the germline ends. CDR1 SGHRS and CDR2 YFSETQ come from the germline V gene. CDR3 size: 14 residues. The CDR3 loop is CASSQRPRVEGYTF. In DNA, the CDR3 is TGCGCCAGCAGCCAACGCCCCAGGGTCGAGGGCTACACCTTC. Drawing the rest from reference TRBV5-1 and TRBJ1-2, the complete variable domain is KAGVTQTPRYLIKTRGQQVTLSCSPISGHRSVSWYQQTPGQGLQFLFEYFSETQRNKGNFPGRFSGRQFSNSRSEMNVSTLELGDSALYLCASSQRPRVEGYTFGSGTRLTVV.

This chain connects TRBV9 to TRBJ2-5; D remains unclear. V lost 0 bases, J lost 2 bases, and 14 bases lay in between. Per the germline V gene, CDR1 is SGDLS and CDR2 is YYNGEE. This CDR3 contains 16 residues. CDR3 residues: CASSVAARSRQETQYF. The CDR3, as DNA: TGTGCCAGCAGCGTAGCGGCCCGGAGCAGACAAGAGACCCAGTACTTC.

V gene TRBV30 combines with J gene TRBJ2-7, with 8 bases identical to TRBD2. This CDR3 contains 13 residues. With V trimmed by 1 base and J by 5 bases, 4 bases remained unmatched. The V gene's germline CDR1 is GTSNPN and CDR2 SVGIG (reference sequence). The CDR3: CAWSASGRNEQYF. The CDR3 DNA sequence: TGTGCCTGGAGTGCCAGCGGGAGAAACGAGCAGTACTTC.

The chain joins TRBV5-6 to TRBJ2-7; 7 nucleotides match TRBD2. J was trimmed by 2 bases and V by 0 bases; bases with no gene match: 2. CDR1 SGHDT and CDR2 YYEEEE come from the germline V gene. This CDR3 has 14 amino acids. CDR3 sequence: CASSLASGPYEQYF. CDR3 bases: TGTGCCAGCAGCTTGGCTAGCGGTCCCTACGAGCAGTACTTC.